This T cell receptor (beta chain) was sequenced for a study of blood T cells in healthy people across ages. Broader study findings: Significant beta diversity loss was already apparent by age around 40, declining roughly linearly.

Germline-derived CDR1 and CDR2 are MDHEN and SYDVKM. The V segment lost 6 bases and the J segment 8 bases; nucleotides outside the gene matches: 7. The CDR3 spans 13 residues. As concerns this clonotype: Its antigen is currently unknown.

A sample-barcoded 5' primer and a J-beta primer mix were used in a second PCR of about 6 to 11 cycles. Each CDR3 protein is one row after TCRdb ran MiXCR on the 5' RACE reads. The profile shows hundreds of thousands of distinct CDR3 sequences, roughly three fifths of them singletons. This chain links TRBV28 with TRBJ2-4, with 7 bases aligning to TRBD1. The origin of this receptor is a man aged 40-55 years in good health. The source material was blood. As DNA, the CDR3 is TGTGCCAGCAGCCCGACAGGGAGAGACATTCAGTACTTC. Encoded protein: CASSPTGRDIQYF. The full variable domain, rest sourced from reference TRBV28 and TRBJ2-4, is DVKVTQSSRYLVKRTGEKVFLECVQDMDHENMFWYRQDPGLGLRLIYFSYDVKMKEKGDIPEGYSVSREKKERFSLILESASTNQTSMYLCASSPTGRDIQYFGAGTRLSVL.